What follows are 10 T cell receptor beta chains derived from one specimen sequenced in a study of human T cells and chemical hapten exposure. The time point was: patch test 1, 2 weeks after DPC sensitization. Treatment noted: therapeutic diphenylcyclopropenone sensitization with weekly scalp DPC. MiXCR, applied by TCRdb to the RACE reads, yields one record per CDR3 protein. The top ten hold less than 2.5% of the sample, which has about 100,000 distinct CDR3 sequences, about 10% seen once. The sequencing used whole blood, collected in connection with sensitization to the hapten diphenylcyclopropenone (DPC). The receptor set was obtained from a man aged 35 to 55 with alopecia areata. Some clones in this sample may be carry-over from other donors' samples.

This clonotype was observed at least ten times. The V call is TRBV18, the J call TRBJ2-1; D remains ambiguous. V shed 0 bases and J shed 0 bases, with 6 bases lying between them. Germline lookup yields CDR1 KGHSH and CDR2 LQKENI. This CDR3 contains 15 residues. The CDR3, as DNA: TGTGCCAGCTCACCACCCCAGAGCTCCTACAATGAGCAGTTCTTC. This codes for CASSPPQSSYNEQFF.

The sample holds a few counts of this clonotype. The chain combines TRBV5-8 with TRBJ2-7; TRBD2 matches 9 bases. Unmatched junction bases numbered 7, after V lost 3 bases and J lost 3 bases. The CDR3 has 15 amino acids. In germline, CDR1 is SGHTS, CDR2 YDEGEE. CDR3: CASSYTGTSFYEQYV. CDR3 bases: TGTGCCAGCAGCTACACCGGGACTAGCTTCTACGAGCAGTACGTC.

This clonotype has a handful of counts. This chain connects TRBV28 to TRBJ2-2, with 7 bases fitting TRBD1. Germline lookup yields CDR1 MDHEN and CDR2 SYDVKM. The CDR3 covers 14 residues. Germline trimming cut 3 bases from V and 5 bases from J; bases unmatched to any gene: 3. The CDR3 region is CASSLTGPTGELFF. The DNA for the CDR3 is TGTGCCAGCAGTTTGACAGGGCCGACCGGGGAGCTGTTTTTT.

In its sample, this clonotype was seen a few times. This rearrangement joins TRBV9 to TRBJ1-2, with D possibly matching TRBD1 (5 bases). Germline V gene sequence: CDR1 SGDLS, CDR2 YYNGEE. The V and J ends lost 5 bases and 5 bases respectively, with 16 bases between them. The CDR3 runs to 14 residues. The CDR3 loop reads CASRGEGSTYGYTF. The CDR3 bases are TGTGCCAGCAGGGGGGAGGGGTCCACGTATGGCTACACCTTC.

This clonotype was seen a handful of times. The chain carries TRBV27 and TRBJ2-3; 16 nucleotides match TRBD2. Trimming removed 5 bases from V and 1 base from J; junction bases left unmatched: 6. The CDR3 runs 18 residues. From germline, CDR1 is MNHEY and CDR2 SMNVEV (reference sequence). This CDR3 is CASSKGTSGRAGTDTQYF. The CDR3 region has the DNA TGTGCCAGCAGTAAAGGGACTAGCGGGAGGGCGGGCACAGATACGCAGTATTTT.

CDR3 sequence reads: CSARDEGDWWTGELFF. CDR3 nucleotides: TGCAGTGCTAGAGATGAAGGAGATTGGTGGACCGGGGAGCTGTTTTTT. The chain is built from TRBV20-1 and TRBJ2-2; no clear D. Germline V gene lookup returns CDR1 DFQATT and CDR2 SNEGSKA (reference sequence). The ends were cut back, 0 bases at V and 5 bases at J, with 16 bases in the middle. This CDR3 comprises 16 residues.

The CDR3 protein is CASSLVGGNSPLHF. In DNA form, the CDR3 reads TGTGCCAGCAGCTTAGTCGGGGGCAATTCACCCCTCCACTTT. The chain uses TRBV11-2 and TRBJ1-6, with D possibly matching TRBD1 (6 bases). The germline V gene encodes CDR1 SGHAT and CDR2 FQNNGV. Trimming removed 1 base from V and 7 bases from J, with 8 bases in between. The CDR3 spans 14 residues.

The rearrangement uses TRBV9 and TRBJ2-2; D call uncertain. V lost 4 bases and J lost 4, with 5 bases in between. This CDR3 contains 12 residues. Germline values: CDR1 SGDLS, CDR2 YYNGEE. CDR3 loop: CASSSSTGELFF. In nucleotides, the CDR3 is TGTGCCAGCAGCTCTTCCACCGGGGAGCTGTTTTTT.

The J gene is TRBJ2-7, the V gene TRBV6-2 or TRBV6-3, with a tentative D call TRBD2 (5 bases). CDR1 MNHEY and CDR2 SVGEGT come from the germline V gene. This CDR3 region has 15 residues. V was clipped by 2 bases and J by 3 bases, with 14 bases between them. CDR3 nucleotide sequence: TGTGCCAGCAGTTACAACCGGGCCCGGGGCTACGAGCAGTACGTC. Translation gives CASSYNRARGYEQYV.

In this sample, this clonotype turned up many times. This chain joins TRBV6-2 or TRBV6-3 and TRBJ2-7, with D perhaps matching TRBD2 (6 bases). Trimming took 2 bases from V and 6 from J, leaving 8 bases between them. CDR3 length equals 12 residues. The germline gives CDR1 MNHEY, CDR2 SVGEGT. The CDR3 loop reads CASSYQGGEQYV. CDR3 nucleotides: TGTGCCAGCAGTTACCAGGGAGGCGAGCAGTACGTC.